These 30 T cell receptor beta chains came from one sample sequenced in a study of Ad26.COV2.S vaccination and SARS-CoV-2 variants. Produced via immunoSEQ multiplex PCR; TCRdb's table is partial and in-frame only. The sample contains about 350,000 clones, 86% of which appear only once. The sample's treatment: 19 received Ad26.COV2.S at low or high dose, single or two shots; about 5 received placebo; per-sample allocation not given. Sample collection was performed on day 63 after the first vaccine or placebo injection. The source was peripheral blood, collected in a trial of Ad26.COV2.S vaccine versus placebo. The receptors were gathered from a person between 18 and 65 years old who received the Ad26.COV2.S COVID-19 vaccine or a placebo.

This clone was seen just once. V and J are TRBV7-9 and TRBJ2-1; tentatively, D is TRBD2 (6 bases). Between the trimmed V and J ends, which lost 8 bases and 8 bases, there was a span of 22 bases. From germline, CDR1 is SEHNR and CDR2 FQNEAQ (reference sequence). This CDR3 has 15 residues. The CDR3 DNA reads TGTGCCAGCGACGGCGGGGAGTCTTTCATAGATGAGCAGTTCTTC. Its translation is CASDGGESFIDEQFF. Drawing the rest from reference TRBV7-9 and TRBJ2-1, the complete variable domain is DTGVSQNPRHKITKRGQNVTFRCDPISEHNRLYWYRQTLGQGPEFLTYFQNEAQLEKSRLLSDRFSAERPKGSFSTLEIQRTEQGDSAMYLCASDGGESFIDEQFFGPGTRLTVL.

J is TRBJ2-1 and V is TRBV7-6; 14 positions match TRBD2. Germline V gene data show CDR1 as SGHVS and CDR2 as FNYEAQ. Trimming at V came to 3 bases and at J to 5 bases, leaving 18 bases not matched to a gene. The CDR3 spans 21 residues. CDR3 loop: CASSLGTSGSSSPHVHNEQFF. The CDR3 nucleotides are TGTGCCAGCAGCTTGGGGACTAGCGGGAGTAGCAGCCCTCATGTCCACAATGAGCAGTTCTTC. Full variable domain (outside the CDR3, taken from reference TRBV7-6 and TRBJ2-1): GAGVSQSPRYKVTKRGQDVALRCDPISGHVSLYWYRQALGQGPEFLTYFNYEAQQDKSGLPNDRFSAERPEGSISTLTIQRTEQRDSAMYRCASSLGTSGSSSPHVHNEQFFGPGTRLTVL.

The rearrangement uses TRBV9 and TRBJ2-7, with 9 bases fitting TRBD1. The CDR3 sequence is 13 residues long. Germline V lookup: CDR1 SGDLS, CDR2 YYNGEE. With V trimmed by 4 bases and J by 2 bases, 1 base remained unmatched. For the CDR3, the DNA is TGTGCCAGCAGCAGGACAGGGGCCTACGAGCAGTACTTC. Translation gives CASSRTGAYEQYF.

V gene TRBV18 combines with J gene TRBJ2-7, with 10 bases fitting TRBD1. There are 15 residues in the CDR3. CDR1 and CDR2 (germline): KGHSH, LQKENI. J lost 3 bases, V lost 6 bases, and 8 bases had no gene match. The CDR3 DNA reads as TGTGCCAGCTCGCAAGGGACAGGGGTTATCTACGAGCAGTACTTC. Translation gives CASSQGTGVIYEQYF.

V usage is TRBV5-4 and J usage is TRBJ1-4; D remains ambiguous. Germline V gene lookup returns CDR1 SGHNT and CDR2 YYREEE (reference sequence). The CDR3 sequence is 13 residues long. V gave up 0 bases and J gave up 7 bases, with 7 bases separating them. DNA for the CDR3: TGTGCCAGCAGCTTGGACAGCCCTGAAAAACTGTTTTTT. This gives the protein CASSLDSPEKLFF. Full variable domain (remainder filled in from reference TRBV5-4 and TRBJ1-4): ETGVTQSPTHLIKTRGQQVTLRCSSQSGHNTVSWYQQALGQGPQFIFQYYREEENGRGNFPPRFSGLQFPNYSSELNVNALELDDSALYLCASSLDSPEKLFFGSGTQLSVL.

The chain combines TRBV4-1 with TRBJ2-7, with D hard to call. The V and J ends lost 0 bases and 3 bases respectively, with 9 bases between them. There are 14 residues in the CDR3. Germline CDR1 is MGHRA and CDR2 is YSYEKL. For the CDR3, the DNA is TGCGCCAGCAGCCAAGAACTCTACAACTACGAGCAGTACTTC. Residues: CASSQELYNYEQYF.

The count of this clone is one. The rearrangement joins TRBV28 to TRBJ2-1; no clear D gene. The germline V gene encodes CDR1 MDHEN and CDR2 SYDVKM. Trimming removed 7 bases from V and 7 bases from J, with 17 bases in between. The CDR3 is made up of 14 amino acids. DNA for the CDR3: TGTGCCAGCACCACCTCATGGGCGAGGAATGAGCAGTTCTTC. Its translation: CASTTSWARNEQFF.

The rearrangement joins TRBV3-1 (or the pseudogene TRBV3-2) to TRBJ1-5, with no clear D. CDR3 length: 13 residues. Germline assignment: CDR1 LGHDT and CDR2 YNNKEL (reference sequence). Between the trimmed V and J ends, which lost 4 bases and 4 bases, there was a span of 8 bases. CDR3 bases: TGTGCCAGCAGCCTTAGCCCTAATCAGCCCCAGCATTTT. This gives the protein CASSLSPNQPQHF.

The gene calls are TRBV6-2 or TRBV6-3 and TRBJ1-5; 9 nucleotides align to TRBD1. Germline V gives CDR1 MNHEY, CDR2 SVGEGT. V lost 6 bases to trimming and J lost 7 bases; unmatched junction nucleotides: 13. The CDR3 sequence is 16 residues long. CDR3: CASSHHPGQGAQPQHF. DNA of the CDR3: TGTGCCAGCAGCCACCACCCGGGACAGGGTGCCCAGCCCCAGCATTTT.

The V gene is TRBV7-2, the J gene TRBJ2-5, with 12 bases lining up with TRBD2. There are 16 residues in the CDR3. V was pared by 4 bases and J by 2 bases, with 5 bases of the junction left unmatched. In germline, CDR1 is SGHTA, CDR2 FQGNSA. The CDR3 bases are TGTGCCAGCAGCTCATCTAGCGGGGGGGCGCAAGAGACCCAGTACTTC. This encodes CASSSSSGGAQETQYF. Combining the CDR3 with reference TRBV7-2 and TRBJ2-5 gives the whole variable domain GAGVSQSPSNKVTEKGKDVELRCDPISGHTALYWYRQSLGQGLEFLIYFQGNSAPDKSGLPSDRFSAERTGGSVSTLTIQRTQQEDSAVYLCASSSSSGGAQETQYFGPGTRLLVL.

This chain uses TRBV30 with TRBJ2-3; 11 bases match TRBD1. Germline V CDR1 and CDR2: GTSNPN, SVGIG (reference sequence). J lost 10 bases, V lost 6 bases, and 9 bases had no gene match. The CDR3 is 13 residues long. CDR3 in DNA: TGTGCCTGTAATCCGGGACAGGGGGTCGCGCAGTATTTT. Amino acid sequence: CACNPGQGVAQYF. Full variable domain (outside the CDR3, taken from reference TRBV30 and TRBJ2-3): SQTIHQWPATLVQPVGSPLSLECTVEGTSNPNLYWYRQAAGRGLQLLFYSVGIGQISSEVPQNLSASRPQDRQFILSSKKLLLSDSGFYLCACNPGQGVAQYFGPGTRLTVL.

The sample holds a few counts of this clone. The CDR3 reads CASSLQGANSPLHF. In DNA form, the CDR3 reads TGTGCCAGCAGCTTACAGGGCGCGAATTCACCCCTCCACTTT. This chain connects TRBV6-5 to TRBJ1-6; tentative D call: TRBD1 (6 bases). V was clipped by 6 bases and J by 7 bases, with 13 bases between them. Germline CDR1 reads MNHEY; CDR2 reads SVGAGI. CDR3 size: 14 residues.

The V and J genes are TRBV6-4 and TRBJ2-1; TRBD1 matches at 8 bases. Losses at the gene ends were 6 bases for V and 1 base for J; bases not matched to a gene: 5. This CDR3 spans 15 amino acids. CDR1 MRHNA and CDR2 SNTAGT come from the germline V gene. The DNA of the CDR3 is TGTGCCAGCAGCCCGGACAGGGTATCCTACAATGAGCAGTTCTTC. Protein sequence: CASSPDRVSYNEQFF.

The rearrangement joins TRBV28 to TRBJ2-3, with 9 bases matching TRBD1. The trim removed 6 bases at V and 5 bases at J, leaving 9 bases unmatched. The length of the CDR3 is 15 residues. The germline V gene has CDR1 MDHEN and CDR2 SYDVKM. CDR3 nucleotide sequence: TGTGCCAGCAGGATTACAGGGGGCGGGGGAGATACGCAGTATTTT. This encodes CASRITGGGGDTQYF. The full variable domain, its missing parts supplied by reference TRBV28 and TRBJ2-3, is DVKVTQSSRYLVKRTGEKVFLECVQDMDHENMFWYRQDPGLGLRLIYFSYDVKMKEKGDIPEGYSVSREKKERFSLILESASTNQTSMYLCASRITGGGGDTQYFGPGTRLTVL.

V is TRBV19 and J is TRBJ2-1; D may be TRBD2 (8 bases). Germline V CDR1 and CDR2: LNHDA, SQIVND (reference sequence). CDR3 length equals 18 residues. V was clipped by 5 bases and J by 2 bases, with 22 bases between them. The CDR3 spells CASSLGGSGTSTYNEQFF. As DNA, the CDR3 is TGTGCCAGTAGTTTAGGGGGCTCCGGGACTAGTACCTACAATGAGCAGTTCTTC. Based on the CDR3 plus reference TRBV19 and TRBJ2-1, the full variable domain is DGGITQSPKYLFRKEGQNVTLSCEQNLNHDAMYWYRQDPGQGLRLIYYSQIVNDFQKGDIAEGYSVSREKKESFPLTVTSAQKNPTAFYLCASSLGGSGTSTYNEQFFGPGTRLTVL.

The genes are TRBV9 and TRBJ2-3; 11 bases fit TRBD2. Germline lookup yields CDR1 SGDLS and CDR2 YYNGEE. After removal of 2 bases from V and 3 bases from J, the junction contained 11 bases not matched to a gene. The length of the CDR3 is 18 residues. CDR3 in amino acids: CASSVATLAGVETDTQYF. DNA of the CDR3: TGTGCCAGCAGCGTCGCGACACTAGCGGGAGTTGAGACAGATACGCAGTATTTT.

V usage is TRBV7-2 and J usage is TRBJ1-1, with a tentative D call TRBD1 (5 bases). With 1 base removed from V and 11 bases from J, the gap between germline ends came to 14 bases. The CDR3 sequence is 13 residues long. Germline loops: CDR1 SGHTA, CDR2 FQGNSA. The DNA of the CDR3 is TGTGCCAGCAGCTTAGGCGTGGCCAGGGCCGCTTTCTTT. Amino acid sequence: CASSLGVARAAFF. Together with reference TRBV7-2 and TRBJ1-1, the CDR3 gives the full variable domain: GAGVSQSPSNKVTEKGKDVELRCDPISGHTALYWYRQSLGQGLEFLIYFQGNSAPDKSGLPSDRFSAERTGGSVSTLTIQRTQQEDSAVYLCASSLGVARAAFFGQGTRLTVV.

The chain links TRBV7-2 to TRBJ2-7; D may match TRBD1 or TRBD2 (5 bases each). Deletions cut 7 bases from V and 2 bases from J, with 15 bases between. The length of the CDR3 is 14 residues. CDR1 is SGHTA and CDR2 is FQGNSA in the germline V gene. CDR3 DNA: TGTGCCAGCACAAGGGACGCTAAAGCCTACGAGCAGTACTTC. As protein: CASTRDAKAYEQYF.

The chain recombines TRBV19 with TRBJ2-1; D not certain. The CDR3 covers 13 residues. V was clipped by 3 bases and J by 5 bases, with 8 bases between them. Germline values: CDR1 LNHDA, CDR2 SQIVND (reference sequence). The CDR3 loop is CASSILSNNEQFF. CDR3 coding DNA: TGTGCCAGTAGTATCCTCAGTAACAATGAGCAGTTCTTC.

V and J are TRBV27 and TRBJ2-7; 9 bases match TRBD2. The CDR3 contains 15 residues. Germline CDR1 and CDR2: MNHEY and SMNVEV (reference sequence). V shed 3 bases and J 6 bases; nucleotides not matched to a gene: 9. CDR3 protein: CASSFVAGGRVEQYF. The DNA of the CDR3 is TGTGCCAGCAGTTTTGTGGCGGGAGGGAGGGTCGAGCAGTACTTC.

This rearrangement joins TRBV29-1 to TRBJ1-3, with a possible D match to TRBD1 (5 bases). The V and J ends lost 4 bases and 3 bases respectively, with 13 bases between them. The CDR3 is 14 residues long. Per the germline V gene, CDR1 is SQVTM and CDR2 is ANQGSEA. The CDR3 region is CSVGGADIGNTIYF. CDR3 bases: TGCAGCGTTGGAGGGGCAGATATTGGAAACACCATATATTTT.

This chain connects TRBV19 to TRBJ1-4, with 8 bases that match TRBD1. The CDR3 runs to 15 residues. The V gene's germline CDR1 is LNHDA and CDR2 SQIVND (reference sequence). Unmatched junction bases numbered 7, after V lost 3 bases and J lost 7 bases. CDR3 coding DNA: TGTGCCAGTAGTATGATCACAGGGGGTGGTGAAAAACTGTTTTTT. The encoded protein is CASSMITGGGEKLFF.

The chain recombines TRBV6-1 with TRBJ1-2, with 8 nucleotides matching TRBD1. Germline lookup yields CDR1 MNHNS and CDR2 SASEGT. This CDR3 has 16 residues. V lost 3 bases, J lost 4 bases, and 10 bases stayed unmatched. The CDR3 region is CASSDLTTTGAYGYTF. The CDR3 DNA reads as TGTGCCAGCAGTGATTTAACAACGACAGGGGCCTATGGCTACACCTTC.

This clone was recorded a few times. The chain employs TRBV11-2 and TRBJ1-6, with D possibly being TRBD1 (5 bases). The germline V gene has CDR1 SGHAT and CDR2 FQNNGV. CDR3 length equals 17 residues. Trimming removed 5 bases at V and 5 bases at J, with 19 bases between. The CDR3 loop reads CASSASSGFADNSPLHF. CDR3 in DNA: TGTGCCAGCAGCGCGTCTTCAGGGTTTGCTGATAATTCACCCCTCCACTTT.

This clone has more than one count but fewer than ten. This chain connects TRBV11-2 to TRBJ1-6, with a possible D match to TRBD1 (5 bases). CDR1 and CDR2 from the germline V gene are SGHAT and FQNNGV. With 6 bases removed from V and 1 base from J, the gap between germline ends came to 10 bases. The CDR3 loop spans 15 amino acids. CDR3 region: CASRAGGSYNSPLHF. The CDR3 DNA is TGTGCCAGCAGGGCCGGGGGGTCCTATAATTCACCCCTCCACTTT.

The chain joins TRBV25-1 to TRBJ2-2, with a weak D call TRBD2 (5 bases). This CDR3 has 14 amino acids. From germline, CDR1 is MGHDK and CDR2 SYGVNS. Trimming took off 4 bases at V and 1 base at J, with 7 bases between the two ends. CDR3 loop: CASSGGVNTGELFF. CDR3 nucleotide sequence: TGTGCCAGCAGTGGGGGAGTGAACACCGGGGAGCTGTTTTTT.

The chain combines TRBV3-1 (or the pseudogene TRBV3-2) with TRBJ1-3; D is unresolved. This CDR3 spans 18 amino acids. The germline CDR1 and CDR2 sequences are LGHDT and YNNKEL (reference sequence). The ends were cut back, 4 bases at V and 0 bases at J, with 19 bases in the middle. CDR3 nucleotides: TGTGCCAGCAGCCCGACGTTGGGGAAAGGCTACTCTGGAAACACCATATATTTT. Amino acids: CASSPTLGKGYSGNTIYF.

This chain connects TRBV16 to TRBJ2-7; TRBD2 is a possible D gene (5 bases). Deletions cut 5 bases from V and 4 bases from J, with 15 bases between. Per germline, CDR1 KGHSY and CDR2 FQNENV. This CDR3 contains 14 residues. CDR3 nucleotide sequence: TGTGCCAGCAGCTTAAGAGGGATTGGTTACGAGCAGTACTTC. Residues: CASSLRGIGYEQYF.

This chain links TRBV19 with TRBJ2-5; no firm D call. Trimming pared 4 bases from V and 5 bases from J, leaving 17 bases between. CDR3 length: 15 amino acids. Germline values: CDR1 LNHDA, CDR2 SQIVND (reference sequence). The CDR3 region has the DNA TGTGCCAGTAGTACCGGACGTACTAAACGGGAGACCCAGTACTTC. Translated, it gives CASSTGRTKRETQYF.

This clone turned up a few times. This sequence joins TRBV13 and TRBJ2-1; 13 nucleotides line up with TRBD2. The germline V gene has CDR1 PRHDT and CDR2 FYEKMQ (reference sequence). Unmatched junction bases numbered 1, after V lost 4 bases and J lost 4 bases. This CDR3 is built from 15 residues. The CDR3 here is CASSSGLAGYNEQFF. DNA of the CDR3: TGTGCCAGCAGCTCGGGACTAGCGGGATACAATGAGCAGTTCTTC.